This entry is about one T cell receptor beta chain. This clone is classified as medium-sized (0.01 to 0.1%). Its cognate antigen has yet to be identified. No clone much larger than this one lies a single base away; base qualities are absent. V and J are truncated by 2 bases and 4 bases respectively, leaving an intervening sequence of 11 bases. The cysteine opens and the phenylalanine closes a CDR3 of 15 amino acids. CDR3 DNA is the only sequence kept; it has 45 bases, read in frame from the first base. The germline V gene yields SGHVS for CDR1 and FQNEAQ for CDR2. This sample's treatment or condition label indicates: randomized to nivolumab then ipilimumab (arm A) or the reverse (arm B). None of the patients in the trial had previously been given DNA-damaging chemotherapy. Live CD3+CD8+ cells negative for CD19 and CD56 were sorted from thawed PBMCs on a FACS Aria II flow cytometer. CheckMate 064, a randomized, open-label phase II trial of sequential checkpoint blockade, was the source of the samples, all of which came from patients with melanoma. Peripheral blood mononuclear cells were collected by leukapheresis, purified with Ficoll-Paque, and frozen in human serum with approximately 9.4% DMSO. Right after sorting, the blood CD3+CD8+ cells were verified to be >98% pure, and DNA extraction followed.

This sample was included in a study of sequential checkpoint blockade in melanoma (dated by TCRdb to about 2019). About the investigation overall: In a 1:1 randomization, patients received either first-line nivolumab then ipilimumab (arm A) or ipilimumab then nivolumab (arm B). Maintenance nivolumab came after each of the two trial sequences.

The immunoSEQ Assay was used to immunosequence TCRbeta CDR3 regions from genomic DNA. Prior to high-throughput sequencing, genomic DNA was amplified by bias-controlled multiplex PCR. Per the original workflow: To quantify the absolute abundance of each unique TCRbeta CDR3 region, the sequences were collapsed and filtered. Clonality, defined as 1 minus Pielou's evenness, was calculated using only productive rearrangements. Clones with significantly greater frequencies in on-treatment versus baseline samples were identified using a previously published method. TCRdb retrieved this table from immuneACCESS and kept in-frame rearrangements only. Not all clones are present; in checked studies, unresolved V genes account for under half, and no reason is known for the remainder. That table furnishes V, J and clone size, whereas the DNA furnished D and trimming. The sample data list about 5,700 clones, and around 54% of these were observed just once. The ten largest clonotypes hold 17% of the sample.

Paper-wide results and their limitations: The model for predicting response that combines TCR metrics with mutation burden needs to be validated in larger, independent patient cohorts.

The source material was CD8+ T cells sorted from blood (inferred from file names), sampled from a patient given nivolumab and ipilimumab in sequence. This sequence originates from a human donor with melanoma. The rearranged chain carries TRBV7-8 and TRBJ2-2, with TRBD1 as a weak D call on 6 bases. The sequence in DNA is TGTGCCAGCAGCTTACATCAGGGGCCCACCGGGGAGCTGTTTTTT. It translates as CASSLHQGPTGELFF. Where the CDR3 stops, the reference TRBV7-8 and TRBJ2-2 genes take over; the full variable domain is GAGVSQSPRYKVAKRGQDVALRCDPISGHVSLFWYQQALGQGPEFLTYFQNEAQLDKSGLPSDRFFAERPEGSVSTLKIQRTQQEDSAVYLCASSLHQGPTGELFFGEGSRLTVL.